This TCR beta chain was retrieved from a study of blood T cell repertoires in COVID-19. Study summary: The United States, Italy and Spain supplied acute and convalescent COVID-19 samples. T cells, B-cell-depleted T cells, or PBMCs provided the cDNA or gDNA that served as material.

In the source study's methods: Using reference gene primer amplification, nucleated cell counts were estimated. Sequencing was performed with immunoSEQ multiplex PCR; in TCRdb, only in-frame clones are kept and a portion is missing. V, J and clone size are those of that table, while D and trimming were read from the DNA. The sample lists 300,000 to 450,000 clones, 85% seen once, with roughly 3.6% in the top ten. V shed 10 bases and J shed 1 base, with 10 bases lying between them. This CDR3 is built from 12 residues. Germline values: CDR1 MDHEN, CDR2 SYDVKM. This TCR was sampled from a woman between 18 and 29 years old with acute or convalescent COVID-19. Source material: peripheral blood. The chain carries TRBV28 and TRBJ1-1; no firm D call. The CDR3 here is CATYRGNTEAFF. Written as DNA, the CDR3 is TGTGCCACCTACCGGGGGAACACTGAAGCTTTCTTT.